One T cell receptor (beta chain) is described in this entry. Its antigen remains unknown. Per germline, CDR1 SGDLS and CDR2 YYNGEE. The CDR3 length is 12 residues. V shed 4 bases and J shed 3 bases, with 6 bases lying between them. This specimen comes from a study of cytomegalovirus exposure and HLA in healthy donors. General study findings and limits: Overall, around 160 TCR beta chains were annotated as cytomegalovirus-associated. Immune exposure information available was restricted to CMV serostatus. The majority of TCR sequences were rare, yet some public TCRs appeared in many donors.

Though probably carrying unrecorded immune exposures, donors were nominally healthy at sampling. The PCR made use of 60 Vbeta and 13 Jbeta primers. Sequencing was performed with immunoSEQ multiplex PCR; in TCRdb, only in-frame clones are kept and a portion is missing. Seen here are 150,000 or so clones, just over 75% observed once, and the top ten hold approximately 1.5%. Material: PBMCs. V usage is TRBV9 and J usage is TRBJ2-3; D remains ambiguous. This clonotype was obtained from a man aged 35 to 55 in good health and CMV-seronegative. CDR3 coding DNA: TGTGCCAGCAGCCCGAGGACAGATACGCAGTATTTT. This encodes CASSPRTDTQYF.